A selection of T cell receptor beta chains follows, all from one sample in a study of T cell responses to AZD1222 COVID-19 vaccine. Repertoires were generated with immunoSEQ multiplex PCR, while TCRdb's copy carries only in-frame clones and drops some. The table records about 150,000 clones, about 93% of them present only once. The sequencing used peripheral blood, collected on day 0 of AZD1222 vaccination. The receptors stem from an adult in good health. Both conserved end residues are part of each CDR3. A D gene is named only where the DNA matches it firmly. Part of the rows lack a size; the others show once, few, many or a class for expanded clones.

CDR3 DNA	CDR3 protein	V gene	clone size	D gene	J gene
TGTGCCAGCAGCCTGATTGGACTGGCACCCTACGAGCAGTACTTC	CASSLIGLAPYEQYF	TRBV14	.	.	TRBJ2-7
TGTGCCAGCAGCCTACACTCTCCGGGACCCGGAGGAGATACGCAGTATTTT	CASSLHSPGPGGDTQYF	TRBV7-3	.	.	TRBJ2-3
TGTGCCAGCAGCTTAATTCAGGGGACTGAAGCTTTCTTT	CASSLIQGTEAFF	TRBV7-9	.	.	TRBJ1-1
TGTGCCAGCCCCTCTGGTAAAGATTATAGCAATCAGCCCCAGCATTTT	CASPSGKDYSNQPQHF	TRBV6-6	.	.	TRBJ1-5
TGCGCCAGCAGCCAGACTCCTCCGTCGTATGAGCAGTTCTTC	CASSQTPPSYEQFF	TRBV4-1	once	.	TRBJ2-1
TGCGCCAGCAGCACGGGACAGGGAAACACCGGGGAGCTGTTTTTT	CASSTGQGNTGELFF	TRBV5-1	.	TRBD1	TRBJ2-2
TGTGCCAGCAGCTTCGACGGTTACAAAAACATTCAGTACTTC	CASSFDGYKNIQYF	TRBV7-2	.	.	TRBJ2-4
TGTGCCAGCAGTTACTCGGCTAGCCTGGCGAAGTCCTACAATGAGCAGTTCTTC	CASSYSASLAKSYNEQFF	TRBV6-2/TRBV6-3	once	.	TRBJ2-1
TGTGCCAGCAGTGAAGGGCAGACCTACGAGCAGTACTTC	CASSEGQTYEQYF	TRBV6-1	.	.	TRBJ2-7
TGTGCCAGCAGCCCGACCGGGGCCATTGAAGCTTTCTTT	CASSPTGAIEAFF	TRBV3-1/TRBV3-2	.	.	TRBJ1-1
TGTGCCAGCAGCCCCCGTCTGACCTCCTATAATTCACCCCTCCACTTT	CASSPRLTSYNSPLHF	TRBV9	.	.	TRBJ1-6
TGTGCCGTCACTAGGGGGGACAATCAGCCCCAGCATTTT	CAVTRGDNQPQHF	TRBV6-6	.	.	TRBJ1-5
TGTGCCAGCAGTTACGCGAGCGGGACAGGCGCCTCTTTC	CASSYASGTGASF	TRBV6-5	.	TRBD1	TRBJ1-2
TGTGCCAGCAGCTTAGACGGGGTCGGGAACACTGAAGCTTTCTTT	CASSLDGVGNTEAFF	TRBV7-8	.	.	TRBJ1-1
TGTGCCAGCAGTTTCCGAGGACAGGGGGCTAACTATGGCTACACCTTC	CASSFRGQGANYGYTF	TRBV27	once	TRBD1	TRBJ1-2
TGCGCCAGCAGCTCCCGGGACAGAGGGGTGACAGATACGCAGTATTTT	CASSSRDRGVTDTQYF	TRBV5-1	.	TRBD1	TRBJ2-3
TGTGCCAGTAGTACCCCTACCTACCTAACTGGGGCCAACGTCCTGACTTTC	CASSTPTYLTGANVLTF	TRBV19	.	.	TRBJ2-6
TGTGCCACCCAGCCAGGGGAAACCGGGGAGCTGTTTTTT	CATQPGETGELFF	TRBV6-5	.	.	TRBJ2-2
TGTGCCAGCAGCCCTATTGGGGGGTTTAACGAAAAACTGTTTTTT	CASSPIGGFNEKLFF	TRBV7-2	.	.	TRBJ1-4
TGTGCCAGCAGCCAAGATTTAAGGGACCACGAGCAGTACTTC	CASSQDLRDHEQYF	TRBV14	.	.	TRBJ2-7
TGTGCCAGTAGTGTCCTGAATGAGCAGTTCTTC	CASSVLNEQFF	TRBV19	.	.	TRBJ2-1
TGTGCCAGCAGTCGGACAGGGGGCTTAATGGGCTATGGCTACACCTTC	CASSRTGGLMGYGYTF	TRBV28	.	TRBD1	TRBJ1-2
TGTGCCAGCGTGGTGTCAGGCTACTACGAGCAGTACTTC	CASVVSGYYEQYF	TRBV6-5	.	.	TRBJ2-7
TGTGCCAGCAGCCAGGGGCTCGGCTATGGCTACACCTTC	CASSQGLGYGYTF	TRBV2	once	.	TRBJ1-2
TGTGCCAGCAGTCCTTCTGTAGCGGGGGGGCGGACAGATACGCAGTATTTT	CASSPSVAGGRTDTQYF	TRBV6-6	.	TRBD2	TRBJ2-3
TGTGCCAGCCATCCGGGAAGGGCTAGCGGGGGCCCTGAGCAGTTCTTC	CASHPGRASGGPEQFF	TRBV2	once	TRBD2	TRBJ2-1
TGTGCCAGCAGTCCCACCCGGGACAGCAACTATGGCTACACCTTC	CASSPTRDSNYGYTF	TRBV6-5	.	TRBD1	TRBJ1-2
TGTGCCAGCAGTTTATCGCAGGGTTTCCTTTCACCCCTCCACTTT	CASSLSQGFLSPLHF	TRBV27	.	.	TRBJ1-6
TGTGCCAGCAGCAGGGGAACGCTCAATACCGTGGATGGCTACACCTTC	CASSRGTLNTVDGYTF	TRBV7-3	.	.	TRBJ1-2
TGTGCCAGCAGCTTAGTGATCACCGGGGAGCTGTTTTTT	CASSLVITGELFF	TRBV7-9	.	.	TRBJ2-2
TGTGCCAGCAGCAATGATCCAGGGGTACGGGGCTACACCTTC	CASSNDPGVRGYTF	TRBV27	few	.	TRBJ1-2
TGTGCCAGCAGCTTAATAGGAGGGACTAGCGGGGCCAATGAGCAGTTCTTC	CASSLIGGTSGANEQFF	TRBV7-3	.	TRBD2	TRBJ2-1
TGTGCCAGCAGCGTAAGTAGCGGGAAGGGCGAGCAGTACTTC	CASSVSSGKGEQYF	TRBV9	.	TRBD2	TRBJ2-7
TGTGCCAGCAGTTACGTCGGACAGGGTGCCTACGAGCAGTACTTC	CASSYVGQGAYEQYF	TRBV6-5	.	TRBD1	TRBJ2-7
TGTGCCAGCAGCCAACACACTAGCGGGAAGGCCTACGAGCAGTACTTC	CASSQHTSGKAYEQYF	TRBV14	.	TRBD2	TRBJ2-7
TGTGCCAGCAGCCTGGGGACTAGTGTTACCGGGGAGCTGTTTTTT	CASSLGTSVTGELFF	TRBV7-6	.	TRBD2	TRBJ2-2
TGTGCCAGCTCCAGTGGGGCTAACTATGGCTACACCTTC	CASSSGANYGYTF	TRBV2	.	.	TRBJ1-2
TGTGCCAGCAGCTTGGTGGACACTGAAGCTTTCTTT	CASSLVDTEAFF	TRBV5-4	.	.	TRBJ1-1
TGCGCCAGCACGGAAAGACAGGGGGCAAGCAATCAGCCCCAGCATTTT	CASTERQGASNQPQHF	TRBV10-1	.	TRBD1	TRBJ1-5
TGTGCCAGCAGTTGGGACAGGTCTGAGCCCCAGCATTTT	CASSWDRSEPQHF	TRBV6-5	.	TRBD1	TRBJ1-5
TGTGCTAGTGGAGCGGACGGGACTGAAGCTTTCTTT	CASGADGTEAFF	TRBV12-5	.	.	TRBJ1-1
TGTGCCAGCGTATGGGACTTGACCTACGAGCAGTACTTC	CASVWDLTYEQYF	TRBV2	.	.	TRBJ2-7
TGTGCCAGCAGCGCCTACGGGGGTTCCGGCAATGAGCAGTTCTTC	CASSAYGGSGNEQFF	TRBV9	.	.	TRBJ2-1
TGTGCCAGCAGCTTGGGTCCTCTTGGGGAGCAGTACTTC	CASSLGPLGEQYF	TRBV11-3	.	.	TRBJ2-7
TGTGCCAGCAGCCTACGGGACTCGAATTCACCCCTCCACTTT	CASSLRDSNSPLHF	TRBV5-4	.	.	TRBJ1-6
TGTGCCAGCAGCGTGGGGACTAGTGGGGGAGCGGGGGACAATGAGCAGTTCTTC	CASSVGTSGGAGDNEQFF	TRBV9	.	TRBD2	TRBJ2-1
TGTGCCAGCAGCTTAGAGCCAGGGGGGTTTGCAACTAATGAAAAACTGTTTTTT	CASSLEPGGFATNEKLFF	TRBV7-6	.	TRBD1	TRBJ1-4
TGTGCCAGCAGCCCCAACAGACAGGGGGGTACCGAGACCCAGTACTTC	CASSPNRQGGTETQYF	TRBV3-1/TRBV3-2	.	TRBD1	TRBJ2-5
TGCGCCAGCAGCAATGGGGGGGTATCGAGCACAGATACGCAGTATTTT	CASSNGGVSSTDTQYF	TRBV5-1	.	TRBD2	TRBJ2-3
TGTGCCAGCAGCCAAGACGGAAAGGAAGCTTTCTTT	CASSQDGKEAFF	TRBV3-1/TRBV3-2	.	.	TRBJ1-1
TGTGCCAGCAGCCGTCGGGGAAGCGAGTTAGGTTCACCCCTCCACTTT	CASSRRGSELGSPLHF	TRBV6-6	.	.	TRBJ1-6
TGTGCCAGCAGTCAACAGGTTTCCTACGAGCAGTACTTC	CASSQQVSYEQYF	TRBV6-5	.	.	TRBJ2-7
TGTGCCATCAGTGAGGGGACACAAGTGAGGCAGTACTTC	CAISEGTQVRQYF	TRBV10-3	.	.	TRBJ2-7
TGTGCCAGCAGGGAGCCTCCCGGGACCAATGAGCAGTTCTTC	CASREPPGTNEQFF	TRBV7-9	once	.	TRBJ2-1
TGCGCCAGCAGTCAATCGCCGGCGCAGCGGAGCACAGATACGCAGTATTTT	CASSQSPAQRSTDTQYF	TRBV23-1	.	.	TRBJ2-3
TGCGCCAGCAGCTTGGTAGGGGCAGGAGCTAACTATGGCTACACCTTC	CASSLVGAGANYGYTF	TRBV5-1	.	.	TRBJ1-2
TGTGCCAGCAGTTACCAGGGACAGGGTGACCCTGAAGCTTTCTTT	CASSYQGQGDPEAFF	TRBV6-6	.	TRBD1	TRBJ1-1